Following are 8 T cell receptor beta chains from one sample sequenced in a study of T cell responses to AZD1222 COVID-19 vaccine. Assay: immunoSEQ multiplex PCR; the TCRdb copy retains only in-frame clones and omits some. There are fewer than 150,000 clones in the sample; around 89% occur only once, and about 4.4% lies in the top ten. The sequencing used peripheral blood, collected on day 0 of AZD1222 vaccination. These receptors were collected from an adult in good health.

J is TRBJ2-1 and V is TRBV14; D gene unclear. CDR1 and CDR2 (germline): SGHDN, FVKESK. Trimming pared 1 base from V and 0 bases from J, leaving 13 bases between. CDR3 length: 17 amino acids. The DNA for the CDR3 is TGTGCCAGCAGCCAAGGAGGTTTTTCGAGCTCCTACAATGAGCAGTTCTTC. It specifies CASSQGGFSSSYNEQFF.

The chain combines TRBV19 with TRBJ1-5, with a possible D match to TRBD1 (5 bases). Germline assignment: CDR1 LNHDA and CDR2 SQIVND (reference sequence). Deletions cut 6 bases from V and 1 base from J, with 22 bases between. CDR3 length: 18 residues. CDR3 protein: CASSLRGQGPLSNQPQHF. The CDR3 DNA is TGTGCCAGTAGCCTCAGAGGTCAGGGCCCCTTGAGCAATCAGCCCCAGCATTTT.

The chain links TRBV5-5 to TRBJ1-2; TRBD1 matches at 8 bases. The V gene's germline CDR1 is SGHKS and CDR2 YYEKEE (reference sequence). The CDR3 runs 15 residues. J lost 4 bases, V lost 4 bases, and 9 bases had no gene match. The CDR3 bases are TGTGCCAGCAGCCCCCGGACAGGGCCCCTCTATGGCTACACCTTC. Translating gives CASSPRTGPLYGYTF.

This rearrangement joins TRBV25-1 to TRBJ1-1, with a tentative D call TRBD1 (6 bases). Germline V gene lookup returns CDR1 MGHDK and CDR2 SYGVNS. Trimming took off 2 bases at V and 4 bases at J, with 11 bases between the two ends. There are 14 residues in the CDR3. CDR3 coding DNA: TGTGCCAGCAGTGAAAACAGGGATGGCACTGAAGCTTTCTTT. Translating gives CASSENRDGTEAFF.

The chain has TRBV19 and TRBJ1-2, with D maybe TRBD1 (5 bases). Germline V gives CDR1 LNHDA, CDR2 SQIVND (reference sequence). The V and J ends lost 4 bases and 5 bases respectively, with 11 bases between them. The CDR3 length is 13 residues. The CDR3 sequence: CASSKEGFYGYTF. The CDR3 DNA reads TGTGCCAGTAGTAAGGAGGGGTTTTATGGCTACACCTTC.

The gene calls are TRBV28 and TRBJ1-5; TRBD1 matches at 7 bases. Germline CDR1 MDHEN, CDR2 SYDVKM. The CDR3 consists of 17 residues. The trim removed 5 bases at V and 1 base at J, leaving 11 bases unmatched. CDR3 bases: TGTGCCAGCAGTAGTTTCCCAGGGGGTTTCAGCAATCAGCCCCAGCATTTT. This gives the protein CASSSFPGGFSNQPQHF.

This chain uses TRBV2 with TRBJ1-1; D ambiguous. V dropped 1 base and J dropped 1 base, with 7 bases sitting between them. The V gene's germline CDR1 is SNHLY and CDR2 FYNNEI. This CDR3 contains 14 residues. The CDR3 nucleotides are TGTGCCAGCAGTGAAGACGGTACGAACACTGAAGCTTTCTTT. It codes for CASSEDGTNTEAFF.

CDR3 in DNA: TGTGCCAGCAGCCAAGATCCGGGCAGCACTGTGGGGGGGGAGCAGTTCTTC. It codes for CASSQDPGSTVGGEQFF. The genes are TRBV4-2 and TRBJ2-1; 7 bases are a match to TRBD2. The CDR3 consists of 17 residues. The germline V gene encodes CDR1 LGHNA and CDR2 YNFKEQ. Germline trimming cut 0 bases from V and 10 bases from J; bases unmatched to any gene: 15.